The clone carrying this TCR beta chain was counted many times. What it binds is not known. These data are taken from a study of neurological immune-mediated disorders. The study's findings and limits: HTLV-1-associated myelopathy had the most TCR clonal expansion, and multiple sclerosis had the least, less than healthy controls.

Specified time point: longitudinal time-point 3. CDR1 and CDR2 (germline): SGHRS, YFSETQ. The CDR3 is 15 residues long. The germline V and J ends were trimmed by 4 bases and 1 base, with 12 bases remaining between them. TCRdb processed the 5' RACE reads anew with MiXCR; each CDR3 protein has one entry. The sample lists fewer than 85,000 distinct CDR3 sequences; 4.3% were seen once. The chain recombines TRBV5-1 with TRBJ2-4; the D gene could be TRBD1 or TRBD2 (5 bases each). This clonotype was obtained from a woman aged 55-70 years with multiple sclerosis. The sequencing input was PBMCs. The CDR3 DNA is TGCGCCAGCAGCCGAGGGGAGCAGGCCAAAAACATTCAGTACTTC. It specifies CASSRGEQAKNIQYF.